This TCR beta chain was captured in a study of blood T cell repertoires in COVID-19. Participants came from around 25 US areas, aged about 18 to 89 years. The CDR3 length is 14 residues. Per germline, CDR1 LNHDA and CDR2 SQIVND (reference sequence). V was clipped by 7 bases and J by 0 bases, with 9 bases between them. Assay used: immunoSEQ multiplex PCR; TCRdb lists only in-frame clones, some missing. This repertoire shows about 220,000 clones, around 90% found once; its top ten account for roughly 2.8%. Sequencing was performed on PBMCs or T cells enriched from blood (not recorded which). The sequence derives from a woman aged 25 to 45 who had recovered from COVID-19. The rearrangement uses TRBV19 and TRBJ2-2; D is ambiguous. The CDR3 DNA reads TGTGCCAGTACGGTCCGCGCGAACACCGGGGAGCTGTTTTTT. The encoded protein is CASTVRANTGELFF.